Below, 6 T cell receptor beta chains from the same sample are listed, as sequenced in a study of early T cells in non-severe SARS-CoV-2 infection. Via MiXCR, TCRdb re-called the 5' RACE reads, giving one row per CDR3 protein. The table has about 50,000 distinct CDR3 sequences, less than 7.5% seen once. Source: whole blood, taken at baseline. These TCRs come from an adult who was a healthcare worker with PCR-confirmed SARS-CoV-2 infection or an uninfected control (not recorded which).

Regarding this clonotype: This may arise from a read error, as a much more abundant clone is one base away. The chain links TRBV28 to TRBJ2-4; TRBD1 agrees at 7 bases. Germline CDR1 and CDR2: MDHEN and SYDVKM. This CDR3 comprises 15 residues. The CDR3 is CASSSSGTAKNLQYF. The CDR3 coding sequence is TGTGCCAGCAGTTCATCCGGGACAGCCAAAAACCTTCAGTACTTC.

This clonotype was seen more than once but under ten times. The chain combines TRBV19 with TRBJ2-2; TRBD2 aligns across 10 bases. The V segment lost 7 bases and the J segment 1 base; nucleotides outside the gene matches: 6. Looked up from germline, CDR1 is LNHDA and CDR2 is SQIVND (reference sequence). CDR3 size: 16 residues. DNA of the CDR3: TGTGCCAGTACCCATGGACTAGCGGTGAACACCGGGGAGCTGTTTTTT. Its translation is CASTHGLAVNTGELFF. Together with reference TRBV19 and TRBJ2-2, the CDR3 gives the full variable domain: DGGITQSPKYLFRKEGQNVTLSCEQNLNHDAMYWYRQDPGQGLRLIYYSQIVNDFQKGDIAEGYSVSREKKESFPLTVTSAQKNPTAFYLCASTHGLAVNTGELFFGEGSRLTVL.

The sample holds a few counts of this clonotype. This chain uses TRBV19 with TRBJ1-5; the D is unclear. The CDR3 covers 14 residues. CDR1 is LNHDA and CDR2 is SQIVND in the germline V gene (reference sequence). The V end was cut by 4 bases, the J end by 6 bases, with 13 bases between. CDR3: CASSRGDIGQPQHF. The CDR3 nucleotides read TGTGCCAGTAGTAGGGGTGACATTGGTCAGCCCCAGCATTTT.

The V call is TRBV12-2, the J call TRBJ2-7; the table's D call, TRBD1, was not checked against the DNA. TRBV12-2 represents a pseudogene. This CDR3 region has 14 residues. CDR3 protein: CASRSGQAPYEQYF. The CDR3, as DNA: TGTGCAAGTCGCTCGGGACAGGCCCCCTACGAGCAGTACTTC.

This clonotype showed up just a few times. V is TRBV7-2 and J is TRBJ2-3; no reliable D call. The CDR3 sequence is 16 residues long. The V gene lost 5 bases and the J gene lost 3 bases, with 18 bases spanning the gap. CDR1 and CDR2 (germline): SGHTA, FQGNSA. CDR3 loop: CASSRQLGPETDTQYF. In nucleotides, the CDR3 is TGTGCCAGCAGCCGGCAACTCGGGCCGGAAACAGATACGCAGTATTTT.

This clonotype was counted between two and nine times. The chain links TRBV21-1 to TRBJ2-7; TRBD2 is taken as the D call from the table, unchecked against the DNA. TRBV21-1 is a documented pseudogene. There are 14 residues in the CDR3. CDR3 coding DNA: TGTGCCAGCAGCAAACCGGGACTAGCGGACGAGCAGTACTTC. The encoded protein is CASSKPGLADEQYF.